The 29 T cell receptor beta chains below were found in one sample sequenced in a study of OX40 agonist ivuxolimab in advanced cancers. Receptors were amplified or captured by the immunoSEQ multiplex PCR assay. Entries here come from immuneACCESS through TCRdb and include only in-frame sequences with V and J called. Some clones fail to appear in such tables; in the studies checked, an unresolved V gene covers under half of the shortfall, and the cause of the remainder is unknown. This sample gives 100,000 to 150,000 clones in total; 85% to 95% of them show up just once. Roughly 0.8% of the sample goes to the ten largest clones. This sample comprised CD4+ or CD8+ T cells sorted from blood, obtained in a trial of the OX40 agonist ivuxolimab. Every receptor here comes from an adult with an advanced solid tumor such as melanoma, head and neck, liver or kidney cancer.

The rearrangement links TRBV19 to TRBJ2-3; D gene ambiguous. V was clipped by 5 bases and J by 0 bases, with 3 bases between them. Germline assignment: CDR1 LNHDA and CDR2 SQIVND (reference sequence). CDR3 length: 12 residues. The CDR3 DNA is TGTGCCAGTAGTCAAAGCACAGATACGCAGTATTTT. It yields the protein CASSQSTDTQYF. Together with reference TRBV19 and TRBJ2-3, the CDR3 gives the full variable domain: DGGITQSPKYLFRKEGQNVTLSCEQNLNHDAMYWYRQDPGQGLRLIYYSQIVNDFQKGDIAEGYSVSREKKESFPLTVTSAQKNPTAFYLCASSQSTDTQYFGPGTRLTVL.

CDR3 amino acids: CSAMLTYEQYF. The DNA for the CDR3 is TGCAGTGCTATGTTAACCTACGAGCAGTACTTC. The chain has TRBV20-1 and TRBJ2-7, with D unresolved. Trimming left V 4 bases short and J 2 bases short, with 6 bases between. This CDR3 is built from 11 residues. The germline gives CDR1 DFQATT, CDR2 SNEGSKA (reference sequence).

The CDR3 loop reads CATSRLAGADEQFF. The CDR3 DNA reads TGTGCCACCAGCAGGTTAGCGGGAGCGGATGAGCAGTTCTTC. The rearrangement uses TRBV15 and TRBJ2-1; 9 nucleotides align to TRBD2. The J segment lost 8 bases and the V segment lost 3 bases, leaving 5 bases of the junction unmatched. Germline assignment: CDR1 LNHNV and CDR2 YYDKDF (reference sequence). CDR3 length: 14 amino acids.

The rearrangement links TRBV28 to TRBJ1-2, with 8 bases lining up with TRBD1. Germline V gives CDR1 MDHEN, CDR2 SYDVKM. The CDR3 contains 13 residues. The V segment lost 7 bases and the J segment 4 bases; nucleotides outside the gene matches: 5. The DNA for the CDR3 is TGTGCCAGCACTTTGGGGACAGGCTATGGCTACACCTTC. It codes for CASTLGTGYGYTF.

V gene TRBV7-9 combines with J gene TRBJ2-7; the D gene is possibly TRBD2 (7 bases). The V end lost 5 bases, the J end lost 3 bases, and 14 bases lay between the germline ends. The CDR3 has 14 residues. From germline, CDR1 is SEHNR and CDR2 FQNEAQ (reference sequence). CDR3 in amino acids: CASSPIGGRYEQYF. Here the CDR3 DNA reads TGTGCCAGCAGCCCTATCGGGGGGCGCTACGAGCAGTACTTC.

The rearrangement uses TRBV14 and TRBJ2-2; D is undetermined. Germline V gene lookup returns CDR1 SGHDN and CDR2 FVKESK. CDR3 length: 16 residues. With 2 bases removed from V and 1 base from J, the gap between germline ends came to 11 bases. CDR3 region: CASSQIPQRNTGELFF. CDR3 nucleotides: TGTGCCAGCAGCCAAATCCCACAGAGGAACACCGGGGAGCTGTTTTTT.

V is TRBV6-5 and J is TRBJ1-4, with a tentative D call TRBD1 (5 bases). Deletions cut 7 bases from V and 7 bases from J, with 16 bases between. The CDR3 is made up of 14 amino acids. Germline CDR1 and CDR2: MNHEY and SVGAGI. The CDR3 DNA follows: TGTGCCAGCACCCAAGGAGGGGTCGCTGAAAAACTGTTTTTT. Translated, it gives CASTQGGVAEKLFF.

This chain connects TRBV4-3 to TRBJ2-5, with 8 nucleotides matching TRBD2. The better agreement between TRBJ2-7 and the DNA end casts doubt on the J call. Per germline, CDR1 LGHNA and CDR2 YSLEER. The CDR3 spans 15 residues. CDR3 DNA sequence: TGCGCCAGCAGCTCGGGGGGGTTTGGGTCCTACGAGCAGTACTTC. Amino acid sequence: CASSSGGFGSYEQYF.

This clone has a single count. V is TRBV6-6 and J is TRBJ1-5; 9 bases agree with TRBD1. The germline V gene encodes CDR1 MNHNY and CDR2 SVGAGI (reference sequence). CDR3 length equals 15 residues. V lost 5 bases to trimming and J lost 2 bases; unmatched junction nucleotides: 4. DNA of the CDR3: TGTGCCAGCAGTACGCGGACAGGGGGCAATCAGCCCCAGCATTTT. Translated, it gives CASSTRTGGNQPQHF.

This chain uses TRBV10-3 with TRBJ1-3; D unresolved. From germline, CDR1 is ENHRY and CDR2 SYGVKD. The CDR3 runs to 15 residues. V lost 0 bases to trimming and J lost 2 bases, with 8 bases between them. CDR3 in DNA: TGTGCCATCAGTGAGTCAGGGCAACCTGGAAACACCATATATTTT. Amino acids: CAISESGQPGNTIYF.

This chain joins TRBV5-1 and TRBJ1-1, with a weak D call TRBD1 (6 bases). The CDR3 consists of 16 residues. V was pared by 0 bases and J by 1 base, with 13 bases between. Germline V gene sequence: CDR1 SGHRS, CDR2 YFSETQ. CDR3 nucleotides: TGCGCCAGCAGCTTGGCGGGAGGGGGGAAGAACACTGAAGCTTTCTTT. This gives the protein CASSLAGGGKNTEAFF.

There are a few counts of this clone. The V gene is TRBV21-1, the J gene TRBJ1-1; no check of the table's D call, TRBD1, against the DNA was made. TRBV21-1 is tagged as a pseudogene. This CDR3 is built from 17 residues. CDR3: CASSYILLGTGNTEAFF. The CDR3 DNA reads TGTGCCAGCAGCTACATCCTACTAGGGACAGGGAACACTGAAGCTTTCTTT.

This chain uses TRBV30 with TRBJ2-5, with D possibly matching TRBD1 (6 bases). CDR1 is GTSNPN, CDR2 SVGIG, per germline (reference sequence). The CDR3 has 13 residues. V was shortened by 8 bases and J by 1 base, with 14 bases between the two germline ends. The CDR3 region is CAGQGTVQETQYF. For the CDR3, the DNA is TGTGCCGGCCAGGGGACGGTCCAAGAGACCCAGTACTTC.

The chain recombines TRBV5-6 with TRBJ1-5; D perhaps matches TRBD1 (5 bases). Germline assignment: CDR1 SGHDT and CDR2 YYEEEE. Between the trimmed V and J ends, which lost 2 bases and 5 bases, there was a span of 17 bases. This CDR3 region has 16 residues. CDR3 residues: CASSLGAGSLDQPQHF. Here the CDR3 DNA reads TGTGCCAGCAGCTTAGGGGCAGGCTCACTTGATCAGCCCCAGCATTTT.

This sequence joins TRBV19 and TRBJ2-2; TRBD2 aligns across 9 bases. CDR3 length equals 17 residues. J gave up 7 bases and V 5 bases, and 14 bases lay outside the gene matches. Germline V gives CDR1 LNHDA, CDR2 SQIVND (reference sequence). The CDR3 DNA reads TGTGCCAGTAGTGCCCCTAGGGGCGGGAGGGCCCACGGGGAGCTGTTTTTT. Its translation is CASSAPRGGRAHGELFF. Using reference TRBV19 and TRBJ2-2 for the parts outside the CDR3, the full variable domain is DGGITQSPKYLFRKEGQNVTLSCEQNLNHDAMYWYRQDPGQGLRLIYYSQIVNDFQKGDIAEGYSVSREKKESFPLTVTSAQKNPTAFYLCASSAPRGGRAHGELFFGEGSRLTVL.

The V gene is TRBV27, the J gene TRBJ1-4, with D unclear. This CDR3 is 13 amino acids long. Per germline, CDR1 MNHEY and CDR2 SMNVEV (reference sequence). Trimming left V 5 bases short and J 8 bases short, with 12 bases between. This chain's CDR3 is CASSPQPREKLFF. The CDR3 DNA sequence: TGTGCCAGCAGTCCCCAACCCAGGGAAAAACTGTTTTTT.

This clone appeared a single time. This chain links TRBV19 with TRBJ1-5; TRBD1 matches 8 bases. Looked up from germline, CDR1 is LNHDA and CDR2 is SQIVND (reference sequence). The V gene end was trimmed by 6 bases and the J gene end by 4 bases; junction bases not matched to a gene: 5. The CDR3 has 14 residues. CDR3 DNA: TGTGCCAGTAGAGCCACAGGGGGAAATCAGCCCCAGCATTTT. Its protein product is CASRATGGNQPQHF.

The chain has TRBV9 and TRBJ2-7; 11 bases align to TRBD1. The J segment lost 2 bases and the V segment lost 3 bases, leaving 4 bases of the junction unmatched. Germline CDR1 reads SGDLS; CDR2 reads YYNGEE. There are 15 residues in the CDR3. The CDR3 sequence: CASSAGDRGTYEQYF. The CDR3 DNA reads TGTGCCAGCAGCGCGGGGGACAGGGGGACCTACGAGCAGTACTTC.

The CDR3 is CASSYGTGEYEQYF. For the CDR3, the DNA is TGTGCCAGCAGCTACGGGACAGGGGAGTACGAGCAGTACTTC. The gene calls are TRBV11-2 and TRBJ2-7; TRBD1 matches 10 bases. Germline V gene lookup returns CDR1 SGHAT and CDR2 FQNNGV. V was pared by 4 bases and J by 4 bases, with 4 bases of the junction left unmatched. This CDR3 contains 14 residues.

Concerning this clone itself: Other DNA sequences from this sample encode an identical CDR3 as well. The chain uses TRBV7-3 and TRBJ2-3; tentative D call: TRBD1 (6 bases). The germline gives CDR1 SGHTA, CDR2 FQGTGA. The CDR3 spans 15 residues. Deletions cut 2 bases from V and 1 base from J, with 10 bases between. The CDR3 DNA is TGTGCCAGCAGCTTAGGGCAGGGGCGCACAGATACGCAGTATTTT. It codes for CASSLGQGRTDTQYF. The full variable domain, in which reference TRBV7-3 and TRBJ2-3 provide the parts outside the CDR3, is GAGVSQTPSNKVTEKGKYVELRCDPISGHTALYWYRQSLGQGPEFLIYFQGTGAADDSGLPNDRFFAVRPEGSVSTLKIQRTERGDSAVYLCASSLGQGRTDTQYFGPGTRLTVL.

The CDR3 DNA is TGTGCCAGCAGTGCTACAGGGAGGGAACAGCCCCAGCATTTT. Translation: CASSATGREQPQHF. The V gene is TRBV2, the J gene TRBJ1-5; D may be TRBD1 (6 bases). The CDR3 consists of 14 residues. In germline, CDR1 is SNHLY, CDR2 FYNNEI. The V gene lost 4 bases and the J gene lost 7 bases, with 14 bases spanning the gap.

CDR3 loop: CASSTGFENIQYF. CDR3 bases: TGTGCCAGCAGCACGGGCTTCGAAAACATTCAGTACTTC. The chain employs TRBV11-3 and TRBJ2-4; D is undetermined. The V gene lost 5 bases and the J gene lost 5 bases, with 10 bases spanning the gap. The CDR3 covers 13 residues. Germline-derived CDR1 and CDR2 are SGHNT and YENEEA.

In this sample, this clone turned up a few times. The chain couples TRBV5-8 to TRBJ1-5; 7 bases are shared with TRBD1. Germline lookup yields CDR1 SGHTS and CDR2 YDEGEE. J lost 9 bases, V lost 1 base, and 10 bases had no gene match. The CDR3 covers 15 residues. This chain's CDR3 is CASSLSDREIWPQHF. CDR3 bases: TGTGCCAGCAGCTTGTCTGACAGGGAGATTTGGCCCCAGCATTTT.

The chain has TRBV6-1 and TRBJ1-4, with D possibly matching TRBD1 (5 bases). The CDR3 runs 14 residues. The germline V gene has CDR1 MNHNS and CDR2 SASEGT. The V gene lost 9 bases and the J gene lost 0 bases, with 11 bases spanning the gap. CDR3 coding DNA: TGTGCCAGTGGGGGGGTTGCAACTAATGAAAAACTGTTTTTT. Protein sequence: CASGGVATNEKLFF.

The J gene is TRBJ2-1, the V gene TRBV7-2; D unclear. The ends were cut back, 1 base at V and 10 bases at J, with 11 bases in the middle. Germline CDR1 SGHTA, CDR2 FQGNSA. This CDR3 comprises 13 residues. CDR3 in DNA: TGTGCCAGCAGCTTAGTAACTGCCGTGGAGCAGTTCTTC. Protein sequence: CASSLVTAVEQFF. Supplemented by reference TRBV7-2 and TRBJ2-1, the full variable domain reads GAGVSQSPSNKVTEKGKDVELRCDPISGHTALYWYRQSLGQGLEFLIYFQGNSAPDKSGLPSDRFSAERTGGSVSTLTIQRTQQEDSAVYLCASSLVTAVEQFFGPGTRLTVL.

This clone was seen only a few times. This chain links TRBV10-1 with TRBJ2-7; D gene ambiguous. This CDR3 spans 13 amino acids. V lost 0 bases to trimming and J lost 3 bases, with 6 bases between them. Germline V CDR1 and CDR2: WNHNN, SYGVQD (reference sequence). CDR3 protein: CASSESMFYEQYF. Here the CDR3 DNA reads TGCGCCAGCAGTGAGTCGATGTTCTACGAGCAGTACTTC.

J is TRBJ2-7 and V is TRBV4-2; D is perhaps TRBD1 or TRBD2 (5 bases each). The CDR3 loop spans 16 amino acids. V was trimmed by 0 bases and J by 4 bases, leaving 16 bases between them. Germline V gene sequence: CDR1 LGHNA, CDR2 YNFKEQ. Here the CDR3 reads CASSQEDWDAAYEQYF. In DNA form, the CDR3 reads TGTGCCAGCAGCCAAGAAGATTGGGACGCAGCTTACGAGCAGTACTTC.

This chain joins TRBV4-1 and TRBJ2-5; 10 bases are a match to TRBD2. The J call may be mistaken, given a closer DNA end match to TRBJ2-7. The CDR3 totals 13 residues. Looked up from germline, CDR1 is MGHRA and CDR2 is YSYEKL. CDR3 sequence: CASALAGAYEQYF. Here the CDR3 DNA reads TGCGCCAGCGCTCTAGCGGGAGCCTACGAGCAGTACTTC.

V gene TRBV19 combines with J gene TRBJ2-7; 8 bases match TRBD1. Per the germline V gene, CDR1 is LNHDA and CDR2 is SQIVND (reference sequence). The CDR3 loop spans 17 amino acids. After removal of 4 bases from V and 4 bases from J, the junction contained 15 bases not matched to a gene. CDR3 sequence: CASSTTSGTGFLYEQYF. CDR3 nucleotides: TGTGCCAGTAGTACTACGTCCGGGACAGGTTTTCTATACGAGCAGTACTTC.